The 6 T cell receptor beta chains listed next were all sequenced from one sample in a study of identical twins. MiXCR, applied by TCRdb to the 5' RACE reads, yields one record per CDR3 protein. This table holds roughly 480,000 distinct CDR3 sequences, 24% found once. These sequences were also reported in another study, on T cells expressing NK-cell markers.

The source material was CD4+ T cells sorted from blood. Source of these receptors: a woman aged 18-29 years in good health.

V is TRBV11-2 and J is TRBJ2-7; 12 positions match TRBD2. Germline-derived CDR1 and CDR2 are SGHAT and FQNNGV. With V trimmed by 6 bases and J by 0 bases, 12 bases remained unmatched. The CDR3 is 18 amino acids. The CDR3 reads CASSPTTSGGRSSYEQYF. In DNA form, the CDR3 reads TGTGCCAGCAGTCCTACTACTAGCGGGGGGCGAAGCTCCTACGAGCAGTACTTC.

This clonotype was found a few times. The chain employs TRBV20-1 and TRBJ1-4; D is unresolved. The CDR3 loop spans 12 amino acids. Per germline, CDR1 DFQATT and CDR2 SNEGSKA (reference sequence). Trimming took 3 bases from V and 5 from J, leaving 7 bases between them. Written as DNA, the CDR3 is TGCAGTGCTAGGCGTCGAAATGAAAAACTGTTTTTT. Amino acids: CSARRRNEKLFF.

The rearrangement links TRBV24-1 to TRBJ1-2; D gene uncertain. The V end was cut by 9 bases, the J end by 2 bases, with 12 bases between. CDR1 KGHDR and CDR2 SFDVKD come from the germline V gene. CDR3 size: 13 residues. This CDR3 reads CATFREMNYGYTF. CDR3 DNA: TGTGCCACCTTCCGGGAAATGAACTATGGCTACACCTTC.

This clonotype came up a few times. V usage is TRBV6-2 or TRBV6-3 and J usage is TRBJ2-7; D is possibly TRBD2 (5 bases). This CDR3 comprises 12 residues. V lost 10 bases to trimming and J lost 3 bases, with 13 bases between them. CDR1 is MNHEY and CDR2 is SVGEGT in the germline V gene. In nucleotides, the CDR3 is TGTGCCACCCAGGACGGGAACTACGAGCAGTACTTC. Its translation: CATQDGNYEQYF.

The chain recombines TRBV4-2 with TRBJ2-5; no clear D gene. With 1 base removed from V and 1 base from J, the gap between germline ends came to 10 bases. Germline lookup yields CDR1 LGHNA and CDR2 YNFKEQ. This CDR3 is 15 amino acids long. The CDR3 is CASSQAGLVQETQYF. CDR3 in DNA: TGTGCCAGCAGCCAAGCTGGGTTAGTCCAAGAGACCCAGTACTTC.

This clonotype was recorded at least ten times. The rearrangement uses TRBV10-1 and TRBJ1-1; D not resolved. CDR1 WNHNN and CDR2 SYGVQD come from the germline V gene (reference sequence). Trimming shortened V by 4 bases and J by 0 bases, and 9 bases separated the two germline ends. The CDR3 contains 14 residues. CDR3 region: CASSVNTVNTEAFF. The CDR3 region has the DNA TGCGCCAGCAGTGTTAATACGGTGAACACTGAAGCTTTCTTT.